This T cell receptor (beta chain) appears in the sequencing data of a study of tumor-infiltrating lymphocytes in primary liver carcinoma. In the study overall: Resection treated the patients' primary liver carcinoma. The study's findings and limits: Compared with tumor region pairs, tumor-adjacent and tumor-blood pairs overlapped less. A significantly higher top-250-clone fraction was found in tumors than in blood (p = 0.039).

TCR beta cDNA was prepared out of roughly 0.45 ug total RNA by means of a constant-region primer. ARM-PCR, slightly modified, supplied the TCR beta libraries through three nested multiplex PCR rounds. The first two PCR rounds used TRBV1-TRBV30 forward primers with a C-beta reverse primer, about 10 cycles each. TCRdb processed the multiplex PCR reads anew with MiXCR; each CDR3 protein has one entry. The sample contains hundreds of thousands of distinct CDR3 sequences, less than 75% of which appear only once. Details on this clonotype: The antigen remains undetermined.

Trimming at V came to 4 bases and at J to 3 bases, leaving 2 bases not matched to a gene. Germline CDR1 reads GTSNPN; CDR2 reads SVGIG (reference sequence). This CDR3 spans 13 amino acids. Germline DNA was also extracted, and blood RNA derived from unsorted whole blood. Researchers reported drawing around 3.6 milliliters of peripheral blood before surgery. The chain uses TRBV30 and TRBJ2-7; 11 bases fit TRBD1. The sequenced sample was peripheral blood. The TCR sequence derives from a man aged 35 to 55 with primary liver carcinoma and hepatitis B virus infection. CDR3 protein: CAWTGTGGYEQYF. The CDR3, as DNA: TGTGCCTGGACCGGGACAGGGGGCTACGAGCAGTACTTC. The full variable domain, rest sourced from reference TRBV30 and TRBJ2-7, is SQTIHQWPATLVQPVGSPLSLECTVEGTSNPNLYWYRQAAGRGLQLLFYSVGIGQISSEVPQNLSASRPQDRQFILSSKKLLLSDSGFYLCAWTGTGGYEQYFGPGTRLTVT.